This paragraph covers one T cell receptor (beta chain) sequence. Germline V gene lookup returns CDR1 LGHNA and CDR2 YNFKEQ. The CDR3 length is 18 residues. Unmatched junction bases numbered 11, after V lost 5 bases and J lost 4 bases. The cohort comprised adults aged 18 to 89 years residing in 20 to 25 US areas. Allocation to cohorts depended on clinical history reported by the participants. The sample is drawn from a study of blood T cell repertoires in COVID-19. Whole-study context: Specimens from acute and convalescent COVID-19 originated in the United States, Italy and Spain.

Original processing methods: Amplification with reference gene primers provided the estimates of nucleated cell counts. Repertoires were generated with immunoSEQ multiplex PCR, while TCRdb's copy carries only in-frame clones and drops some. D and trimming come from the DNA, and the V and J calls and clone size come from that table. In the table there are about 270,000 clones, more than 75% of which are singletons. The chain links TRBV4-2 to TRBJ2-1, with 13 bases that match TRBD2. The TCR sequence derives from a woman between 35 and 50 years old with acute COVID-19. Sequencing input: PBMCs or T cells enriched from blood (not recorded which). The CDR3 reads CASSYLPGTSGTYNEQFF. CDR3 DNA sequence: TGTGCCAGCAGCTACCTTCCCGGGACTAGCGGGACTTACAATGAGCAGTTCTTC.